This T cell receptor beta chain comes out of a study of glioma-infiltrating T cells. Looked up from germline, CDR1 is MDHEN and CDR2 is SYDVKM. The length of the CDR3 is 16 residues. J was trimmed by 2 bases and V by 5 bases; bases with no gene match: 8. The study, taken as a whole, reports: Above-expected tissue-blood divergence occurred in all gliomas, most in low-grade ones.

In its sample, this clonotype was seen many times. Its specificity is unknown. Using RNA template, CDR3s of TCR alpha and beta were amplified with iRepertoire arm-PCR. A single record per CDR3 protein comes from TCRdb applying MiXCR to the multiplex PCR reads. Seen here are about 180,000 distinct CDR3 sequences, more than 35% observed once, and the top ten hold roughly 5.4%. The sequence came from a human donor with low-grade glioma or glioblastoma, undergoing nonglioma brain surgery, or in good health (not recorded which). Sequencing was carried out using glioma tissue, nonneoplastic brain tissue, or PBMCs (not recorded which). This chain uses TRBV28 with TRBJ1-5; 8 bases are a match to TRBD1. As DNA, the CDR3 is TGTGCCAGCAGTCAGACAGACAGGGGTGGCAATCAGCCCCAGCATTTT. This translates into CASSQTDRGGNQPQHF.